This T cell receptor beta chain was retrieved from a study of T cells in Graves' hyperthyroidism and ophthalmopathy. RNA transcripts were the template for amplifying TCR beta CDR3 regions. HTBI primers were employed in a first-round RT-PCR of the TCR CDR3. Each CDR3 protein is one row after TCRdb ran MiXCR on the multiplex PCR reads. The sample holds approximately 870,000 distinct CDR3 sequences, 35% to 45% seen once. Findings and limits, study-wide: A model built on 13 V-J features separated ophthalmopathy from stable hyperthyroidism.

This CDR3 is 14 amino acids long. The germline V gene encodes CDR1 SGHTA and CDR2 FQGTGA. Between the trimmed V and J ends, which lost 5 bases and 10 bases, there was a span of 18 bases. Details on this clonotype: The antigen remains unidentified.

The rearrangement links TRBV7-3 to TRBJ2-1; D might be TRBD1 (5 bases). Sequencing used blood. The source is a man in his late teens or twenties with Graves' hyperthyroidism. CDR3 coding DNA: TGTGCCAGCAGCACTTTGGGGCCTTTGGGGGAGCAGTTCTTC. It codes for CASSTLGPLGEQFF. The full variable domain, rest sourced from reference TRBV7-3 and TRBJ2-1, is GAGVSQTPSNKVTEKGKYVELRCDPISGHTALYWYRQSLGQGPEFLIYFQGTGAADDSGLPNDRFFAVRPEGSVSTLKIQRTERGDSAVYLCASSTLGPLGEQFFGPGTRLTVL.